These 24 T cell receptor beta chains originate from one sample sequenced in a study of T cells in Graves' hyperthyroidism and ophthalmopathy. From RNA transcripts, TCR beta CDR3 regions were amplified. HTBI primers were employed in a first-round RT-PCR of the TCR CDR3. TCRdb processed the multiplex PCR reads anew with MiXCR; each CDR3 protein has one entry. This sample has roughly 30,000 distinct CDR3 sequences; roughly 45% occur once, and the top ten carry approximately 10%. Sequenced input: blood. Every receptor here comes from a woman aged 25 to 39 with Graves' hyperthyroidism.

This clonotype was counted many times. The gene calls are TRBV27 and TRBJ2-7; the match to TRBD2 covers 10 bases. The germline CDR1 and CDR2 sequences are MNHEY and SMNVEV (reference sequence). With 10 bases clipped from V and 2 bases from J, the junction kept 8 bases outside the gene matches. The CDR3 spans 14 residues. The CDR3 region has the DNA TGTGCCACCCCGGGACTAGCGAACACCTACGAGCAGTACTTC. This codes for CATPGLANTYEQYF.

This clonotype is classed as medium-sized (0.01 to 0.1%). V usage is TRBV29-1 and J usage is TRBJ1-1, with D perhaps matching TRBD1 (5 bases). V was pared by 2 bases and J by 0 bases, with 10 bases between. The CDR3 is 14 residues long. CDR1 is SQVTM, CDR2 ANQGSEA, per germline. This CDR3 is CSVETGLMNTEAFF. For the CDR3, the DNA is TGCAGCGTTGAAACAGGACTCATGAACACTGAAGCTTTCTTT.

This clonotype occurred many times. This chain uses TRBV4-1 with TRBJ2-1; either TRBD1 or TRBD2 may supply D (5 bases each). This CDR3 is built from 15 residues. Germline V gives CDR1 MGHRA, CDR2 YSYEKL. The V and J ends lost 3 bases and 5 bases respectively, with 14 bases between them. This chain's CDR3 is CASSQRGLENNEQFF. In DNA form, the CDR3 reads TGCGCCAGCAGCCAGAGGGGTCTAGAAAACAATGAGCAGTTCTTC.

In its sample, this clonotype was seen once. The chain has TRBV10-3 and TRBJ2-7; D might be TRBD2 (5 bases). Trimming pared 4 bases from V and 7 bases from J, leaving 8 bases between. CDR1 and CDR2 (germline): ENHRY, SYGVKD. The CDR3 has 11 amino acids. The CDR3 region is CAISGAGEQYF. CDR3 bases: TGTGCCATCAGTGGGGCGGGTGAGCAGTACTTC.

This clonotype was detected many times. This chain uses TRBV20-1 with TRBJ2-5; D gene ambiguous. This CDR3 has 13 amino acids. Germline V gene sequence: CDR1 DFQATT, CDR2 SNEGSKA (reference sequence). V lost 1 base and J lost 7, with 13 bases in between. The CDR3 is CSARAEPSATQYF. The CDR3 nucleotides are TGCAGTGCTAGAGCGGAGCCAAGTGCGACCCAGTACTTC.

This clonotype was seen a single time. The chain employs TRBV6-5 and TRBJ2-7, with TRBD2 identical over 7 bases. Germline CDR1 is MNHEY and CDR2 is SVGAGI. CDR3 length: 12 amino acids. Trimming at V came to 7 bases and at J to 4 bases, leaving 4 bases not matched to a gene. CDR3 nucleotides: TGTGCCAGCAAGGCTAGCGGATACGAGCAGTACTTC. Translated: CASKASGYEQYF.

This clonotype was observed many times. The rearrangement uses TRBV5-1 and TRBJ1-4, with D maybe TRBD1 (6 bases). Trimming cost V 4 bases and J 5 bases, with 15 bases left between them. CDR1 and CDR2 from the germline V gene are SGHRS and YFSETQ. CDR3 length: 15 residues. The CDR3 DNA sequence: TGCGCCAGCAGCCCTCCCGGACAGCCGAATGAAAAACTGTTTTTT. Protein sequence: CASSPPGQPNEKLFF.

In this sample, this clonotype turned up once. This chain uses TRBV9 with TRBJ2-5; TRBD1 aligns across 9 bases. Germline V gives CDR1 SGDLS, CDR2 YYNGEE. Losses at the gene ends were 4 bases for V and 7 bases for J; bases not matched to a gene: 14. The CDR3 covers 16 residues. The CDR3 sequence is CASSIRTGELGMTQYF. CDR3 sequence (DNA): TGTGCCAGCAGCATCCGGACAGGGGAATTGGGAATGACCCAGTACTTC.

In this sample, this clonotype turned up many times. The chain joins TRBV19 to TRBJ1-2; the D gene is possibly TRBD1 (5 bases). The germline CDR1 and CDR2 sequences are LNHDA and SQIVND (reference sequence). The CDR3 runs 13 residues. With 6 bases removed from V and 12 bases from J, the gap between germline ends came to 20 bases. The DNA for the CDR3 is TGTGCCAGTAGCGACTCCGGGACGGAGATAGACACCTTC. Protein product: CASSDSGTEIDTF.

This clonotype was recorded at least ten times. The chain employs TRBV12-3 or TRBV12-4 and TRBJ2-7; D is unresolved. The CDR3 has 14 residues. Trimming took off 3 bases at V and 3 bases at J, with 12 bases between the two ends. DNA for the CDR3: TGTGCCAGCAGTTTTCATTCAACCTACTACGAGCAGTACTTC. It translates to CASSFHSTYYEQYF.

This clonotype was recorded at least ten times. The chain recombines TRBV6-1 with TRBJ1-1; TRBD1 might be the D (6 bases). The CDR3 is made up of 14 amino acids. Germline lookup yields CDR1 MNHNS and CDR2 SASEGT. Trimming stripped 0 bases from V and 9 bases from J, with 14 bases between. The DNA of the CDR3 is TGTGCCAGCAGTGAAGCGGCGGGGGACATGAAAGCTTTCTTT. Translating gives CASSEAAGDMKAFF.

The table lists this clonotype with many counts. The chain recombines TRBV19 with TRBJ2-5, with D uncertain. V was trimmed by 10 bases and J by 5 bases, leaving 20 bases between them. The germline V gene encodes CDR1 LNHDA and CDR2 SQIVND (reference sequence). This CDR3 is 14 amino acids long. CDR3 residues: CATLDASLGETQYF. The CDR3 coding sequence is TGTGCCACCTTGGACGCAAGTCTAGGGGAGACCCAGTACTTC.

This clonotype was recorded many times. V and J are TRBV9 and TRBJ2-3, with D tentatively TRBD2 (7 bases). The V and J ends lost 3 bases and 4 bases respectively, with 18 bases between them. From germline, CDR1 is SGDLS and CDR2 YYNGEE. The CDR3 totals 16 residues. The CDR3 DNA sequence: TGTGCCAGCAGCGACGGAGGGGGGGCGACGGCAGATACGCAGTATTTT. Its translation: CASSDGGGATADTQYF.

This rearrangement joins TRBV20-1 to TRBJ2-7, with 12 positions matching TRBD2. The CDR3 has 14 amino acids. CDR1 and CDR2 (germline): DFQATT, SNEGSKA (reference sequence). V dropped 1 base and J dropped 5; count of bases not matched to a gene: 3. This CDR3 is CSARASGRENEQYF. CDR3 DNA: TGCAGTGCTAGAGCTAGCGGGAGGGAAAACGAGCAGTACTTC.

The chain links TRBV20-1 to TRBJ1-2; 8 positions agree with TRBD1. Germline V gives CDR1 DFQATT, CDR2 SNEGSKA (reference sequence). With 4 bases clipped from V and 3 bases from J, the junction kept 16 bases outside the gene matches. This CDR3 has 17 amino acids. CDR3 residues: CSATYRGDYEQYYGYTF. CDR3 sequence (DNA): TGCAGTGCTACTTACAGGGGGGATTACGAGCAGTACTATGGCTACACCTTC.

Many counts were recorded for this clonotype. The chain joins TRBV11-3 to TRBJ1-4; TRBD1 matches at 8 bases. Germline values: CDR1 SGHNT, CDR2 YENEEA. This CDR3 is 15 amino acids long. With V trimmed by 4 bases and J by 7 bases, 8 bases remained unmatched. The CDR3 loop reads CASSWRTGSAEKLFF. The CDR3 coding sequence is TGTGCCAGCAGCTGGAGGACAGGGTCGGCTGAAAAACTGTTTTTT.

This clonotype occurred many times. This sequence joins TRBV7-9 and TRBJ1-4, with TRBD1 matching over 9 bases. Germline CDR1 reads SEHNR; CDR2 reads FQNEAQ (reference sequence). This CDR3 contains 14 residues. V was pared by 5 bases and J by 7 bases, with 5 bases of the junction left unmatched. The CDR3 protein is CASSPQGAVEKLFF. Written as DNA, the CDR3 is TGTGCCAGCAGCCCACAGGGGGCGGTTGAAAAACTGTTTTTT.

Comment on this clonotype: One base away lies a much larger clone, so this may be a sequencing read error. V usage is TRBV27 and J usage is TRBJ1-1; a weak D match, TRBD1 (5 bases). This CDR3 has 12 amino acids. Germline V gene sequence: CDR1 MNHEY, CDR2 SMNVEV (reference sequence). The CDR3 reads CASIGGNIEAFF. In DNA form, the CDR3 reads TGTGCCAGCATTGGGGGGAACATTGAAGCTTTCTTT.

This clonotype was found many times. V is TRBV7-3 and J is TRBJ2-3; D might be TRBD1 (5 bases). CDR1 is SGHTA and CDR2 is FQGTGA in the germline V gene. V dropped 0 bases and J dropped 4 bases, with 8 bases sitting between them. This CDR3 is 14 amino acids long. Here the CDR3 reads CASSLTLTADTQYF. CDR3 DNA sequence: TGTGCCAGCAGCTTAACCTTGACAGCAGATACGCAGTATTTT.

This clonotype was detected many times. The V and J genes are TRBV20-1 and TRBJ2-3; D possibly corresponds to TRBD2 (5 bases). The CDR3 has 15 residues. Germline V lookup: CDR1 DFQATT, CDR2 SNEGSKA (reference sequence). Trimming removed 1 base from V and 0 bases from J, with 11 bases in between. The CDR3 nucleotides read TGCAGTGCTAGAGGACGGGGAAAAAGCACAGATACGCAGTATTTT. Protein product: CSARGRGKSTDTQYF.

The chain employs TRBV10-2 and TRBJ2-7, with 9 bases fitting TRBD1. The V segment lost 3 bases and the J segment 7 bases; nucleotides outside the gene matches: 10. Germline values: CDR1 WSHSY, CDR2 SAAADI. This CDR3 comprises 15 residues. The CDR3 region is CASSDSGQGPWEQYF. For the CDR3, the DNA is TGCGCCAGCAGTGATTCGGGACAGGGTCCGTGGGAGCAGTACTTC.

This rearrangement joins TRBV6-5 to TRBJ2-5; D ambiguous. The CDR3 is 9 residues long. The germline gives CDR1 MNHEY, CDR2 SVGAGI. Trimming removed 5 bases at V and 5 bases at J, with 0 bases between. This CDR3 is CASSETQYF. The CDR3 DNA reads as TGTGCCAGCAGTGAGACCCAGTACTTC.

In nucleotides, the CDR3 is TGTGCCAGCAGCCCGCGAAGGGTTGACTATGGCTACACCTTC. Amino acids: CASSPRRVDYGYTF. The V gene is TRBV7-2, the J gene TRBJ1-2; D unclear. CDR3 length: 14 residues. Germline V gives CDR1 SGHTA, CDR2 FQGNSA. Trimming shortened V by 5 bases and J by 3 bases, and 13 bases separated the two germline ends.

This clonotype was seen repeatedly, ten times or more. The J gene is TRBJ2-2, the V gene TRBV5-4; TRBD1 agrees at 8 bases. The CDR3 runs to 16 residues. V shed 4 bases, J shed 2 bases, and the junction held 7 bases outside the gene matches. Germline lookup yields CDR1 SGHNT and CDR2 YYREEE (reference sequence). The CDR3 protein is CASSNRTGLNTGELFF. The CDR3 nucleotides are TGTGCCAGCAGCAATCGGACAGGGCTAAACACCGGGGAGCTGTTTTTT.